This T cell receptor (beta chain) came from a study of cytomegalovirus exposure and HLA in healthy donors. Findings and caveats of the study: Reportedly, cytomegalovirus status was diagnosed with high sensitivity and specificity. A later analysis revealed that TCR association rates differed between HLA loci, peaking at DRB1 and bottoming out at HLA-C.

The CDR3 is made up of 13 amino acids. Germline loops: CDR1 SQVTM, CDR2 ANQGSEA. V was shortened by 8 bases and J by 3 bases, with 17 bases between the two germline ends. A note on this clone: Antigen: not known.

13 Jbeta primers and 60 Vbeta primers were used for the PCR. Sequencing used immunoSEQ multiplex PCR; TCRdb keeps in-frame clones, though not all of them. In the table there are 95,000 to 150,000 clones, around 85% of which are singletons. The TCR originated in a man under 40 in good health and CMV-seronegative. The rearrangement joins TRBV29-1 to TRBJ2-7, with D maybe TRBD1 (5 bases). Sequencing was carried out using PBMCs. The CDR3 protein is CSTALGQGYEQYF. CDR3 DNA: TGCAGCACTGCCCTTGGGCAGGGCTACGAGCAGTACTTC.